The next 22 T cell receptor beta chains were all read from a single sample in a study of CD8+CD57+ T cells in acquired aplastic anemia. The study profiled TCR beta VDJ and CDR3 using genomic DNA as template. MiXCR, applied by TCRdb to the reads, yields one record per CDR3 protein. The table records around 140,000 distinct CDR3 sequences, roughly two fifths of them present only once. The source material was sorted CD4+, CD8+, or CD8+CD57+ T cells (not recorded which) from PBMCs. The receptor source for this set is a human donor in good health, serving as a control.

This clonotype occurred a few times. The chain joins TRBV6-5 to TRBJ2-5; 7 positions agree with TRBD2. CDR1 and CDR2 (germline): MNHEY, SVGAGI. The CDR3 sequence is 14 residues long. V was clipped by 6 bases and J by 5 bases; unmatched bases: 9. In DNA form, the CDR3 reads TGTGCCAGCAGGGCGGGAGCCTCGGGGGAGACCCAGTACTTC. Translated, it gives CASRAGASGETQYF.

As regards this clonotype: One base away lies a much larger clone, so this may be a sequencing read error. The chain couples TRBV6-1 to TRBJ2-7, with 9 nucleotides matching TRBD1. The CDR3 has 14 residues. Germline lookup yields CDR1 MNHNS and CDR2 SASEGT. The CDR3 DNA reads TGTCCCAGCAGACGGGACAGGGCCTCCTACGAGCAGTACTTC. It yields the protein CPSRRDRASYEQYF.

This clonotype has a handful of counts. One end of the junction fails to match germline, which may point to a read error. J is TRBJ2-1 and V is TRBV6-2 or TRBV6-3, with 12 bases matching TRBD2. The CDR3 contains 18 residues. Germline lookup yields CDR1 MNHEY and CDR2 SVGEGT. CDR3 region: CASSHSLGTSGQHNEQFF. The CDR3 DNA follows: TGTGCCAGCAGTCACTCCTTGGGGACTAGCGGGCAACACAATGAGCAGTTCTTC.

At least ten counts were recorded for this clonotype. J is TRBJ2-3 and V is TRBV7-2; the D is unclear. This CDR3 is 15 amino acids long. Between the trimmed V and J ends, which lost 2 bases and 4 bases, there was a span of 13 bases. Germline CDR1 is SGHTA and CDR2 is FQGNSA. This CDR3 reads CASSLNRELPDTQYF. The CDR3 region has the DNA TGTGCCAGCAGCTTAAACCGAGAATTGCCAGATACGCAGTATTTT.

CDR3 sequence reads: CAISEFQGTYEQYF. The CDR3 DNA is TGTGCCATCAGTGAGTTTCAGGGCACCTACGAGCAGTACTTC. J is TRBJ2-7 and V is TRBV10-3; D possibly corresponds to TRBD1 (5 bases). This CDR3 is built from 14 residues. V dropped 1 base and J dropped 2 bases, with 9 bases sitting between them. Germline lookup yields CDR1 ENHRY and CDR2 SYGVKD.

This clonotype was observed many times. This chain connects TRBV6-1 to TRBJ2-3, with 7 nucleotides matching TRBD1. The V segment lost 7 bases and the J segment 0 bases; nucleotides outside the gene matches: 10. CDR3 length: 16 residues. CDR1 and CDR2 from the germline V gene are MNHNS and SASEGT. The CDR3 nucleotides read TGTGCCAGCATCCTTGGGACAGTCCTTAGCACAGATACGCAGTATTTT. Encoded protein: CASILGTVLSTDTQYF.

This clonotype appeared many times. Written as DNA, the CDR3 is TGTGCCAGTGGGTCCAGGGGGCATCAGCCCCAGCATTTT. Protein product: CASGSRGHQPQHF. The chain couples TRBV19 to TRBJ1-5; 8 bases map to TRBD1. Trimming cost V 8 bases and J 5 bases; bases outside gene matches: 5. This CDR3 is 13 amino acids long. Per the germline V gene, CDR1 is LNHDA and CDR2 is SQIVND (reference sequence).

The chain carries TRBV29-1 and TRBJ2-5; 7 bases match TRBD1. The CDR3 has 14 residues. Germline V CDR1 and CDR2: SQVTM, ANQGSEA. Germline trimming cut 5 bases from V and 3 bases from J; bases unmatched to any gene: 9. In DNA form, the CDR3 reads TGCAGCGTTAAACCGGGACAGCGTGAAGAGACCCAGTACTTC. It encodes CSVKPGQREETQYF.

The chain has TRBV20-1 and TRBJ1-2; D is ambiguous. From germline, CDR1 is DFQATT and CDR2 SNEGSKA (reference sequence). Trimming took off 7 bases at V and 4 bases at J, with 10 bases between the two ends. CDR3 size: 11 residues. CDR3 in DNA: TGCAGTGTAGGCAGGAGCTATGGCTACACCTTC. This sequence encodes CSVGRSYGYTF.

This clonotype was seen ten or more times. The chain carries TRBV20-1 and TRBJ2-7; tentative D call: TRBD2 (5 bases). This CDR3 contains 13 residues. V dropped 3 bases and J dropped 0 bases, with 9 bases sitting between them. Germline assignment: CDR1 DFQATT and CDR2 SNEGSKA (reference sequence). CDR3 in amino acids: CSASSVSSYEQYF. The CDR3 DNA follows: TGCAGTGCTAGTAGCGTTAGCTCCTACGAGCAGTACTTC.

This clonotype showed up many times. CDR3 DNA sequence: TGTGCCAGCAGCGTAGCTGCACAATGGGGCTACACCTTC. Translation gives CASSVAAQWGYTF. This sequence joins TRBV9 and TRBJ1-2; D gene uncertain. The V end was cut by 0 bases, the J end by 8 bases, with 11 bases between. CDR1 is SGDLS and CDR2 is YYNGEE in the germline V gene. This CDR3 contains 13 residues. The complete variable domain, with remaining parts taken from reference TRBV9 and TRBJ1-2, reads DSGVTQTPKHLITATGQRVTLRCSPRSGDLSVYWYQQSLDQGLQFLIQYYNGEERAKGNILERFSAQQFPDLHSELNLSSLELGDSALYFCASSVAAQWGYTFGSGTRLTVV.

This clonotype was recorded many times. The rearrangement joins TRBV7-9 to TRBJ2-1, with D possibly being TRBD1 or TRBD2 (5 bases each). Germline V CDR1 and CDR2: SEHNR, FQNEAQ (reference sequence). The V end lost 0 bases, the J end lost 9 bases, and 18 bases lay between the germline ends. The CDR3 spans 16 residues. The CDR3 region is CASSLALTPDGGEQFF. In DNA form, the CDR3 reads TGTGCCAGCAGCTTAGCGCTTACCCCCGATGGGGGTGAGCAGTTCTTC.

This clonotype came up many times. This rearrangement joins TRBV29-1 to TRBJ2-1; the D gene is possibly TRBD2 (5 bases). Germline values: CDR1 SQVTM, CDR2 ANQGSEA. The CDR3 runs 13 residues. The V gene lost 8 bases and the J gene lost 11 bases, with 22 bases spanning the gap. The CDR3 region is CSLSSRYYMKQFF. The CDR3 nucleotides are TGCAGCCTTTCTAGCAGATACTATATGAAGCAGTTCTTC.

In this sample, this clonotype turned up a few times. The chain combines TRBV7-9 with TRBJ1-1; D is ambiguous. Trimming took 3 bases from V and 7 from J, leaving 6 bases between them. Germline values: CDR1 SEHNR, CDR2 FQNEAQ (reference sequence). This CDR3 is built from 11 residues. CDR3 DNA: TGTGCCAGCAGCTTGATTTTTGAAGCTTTCTTT. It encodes CASSLIFEAFF. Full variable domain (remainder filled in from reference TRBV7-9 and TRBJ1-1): DTGVSQNPRHKITKRGQNVTFRCDPISEHNRLYWYRQTLGQGPEFLTYFQNEAQLEKSRLLSDRFSAERPKGSFSTLEIQRTEQGDSAMYLCASSLIFEAFFGQGTRLTVV.

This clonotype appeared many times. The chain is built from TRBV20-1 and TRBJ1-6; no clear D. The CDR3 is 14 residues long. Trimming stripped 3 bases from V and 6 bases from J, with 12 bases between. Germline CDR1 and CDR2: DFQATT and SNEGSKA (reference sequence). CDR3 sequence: CSARGAALNSPLHF. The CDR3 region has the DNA TGCAGTGCTAGGGGCGCGGCACTTAATTCACCCCTCCACTTT.

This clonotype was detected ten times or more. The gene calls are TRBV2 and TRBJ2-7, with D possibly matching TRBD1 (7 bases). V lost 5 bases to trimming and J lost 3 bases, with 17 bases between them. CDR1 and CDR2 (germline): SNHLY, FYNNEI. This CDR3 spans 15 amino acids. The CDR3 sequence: CASSLGAGGGYEQYF. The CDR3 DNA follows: TGTGCCAGCAGTCTAGGGGCAGGGGGAGGCTACGAGCAGTACTTC.

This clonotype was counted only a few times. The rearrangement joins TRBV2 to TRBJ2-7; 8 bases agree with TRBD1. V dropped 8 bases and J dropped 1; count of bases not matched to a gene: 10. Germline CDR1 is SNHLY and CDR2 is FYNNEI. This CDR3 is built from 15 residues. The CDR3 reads CASAGQGRGSYEQYF. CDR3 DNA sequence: TGTGCCAGCGCAGGACAGGGTAGGGGGTCCTACGAGCAGTACTTC.

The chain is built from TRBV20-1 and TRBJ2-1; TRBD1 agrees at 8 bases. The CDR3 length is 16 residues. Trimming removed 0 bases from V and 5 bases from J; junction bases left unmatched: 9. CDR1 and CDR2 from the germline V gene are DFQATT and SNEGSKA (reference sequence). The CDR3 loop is CSARDLRTGKNNEQFF. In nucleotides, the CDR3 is TGCAGTGCTAGAGATTTAAGGACAGGGAAAAACAATGAGCAGTTCTTC.

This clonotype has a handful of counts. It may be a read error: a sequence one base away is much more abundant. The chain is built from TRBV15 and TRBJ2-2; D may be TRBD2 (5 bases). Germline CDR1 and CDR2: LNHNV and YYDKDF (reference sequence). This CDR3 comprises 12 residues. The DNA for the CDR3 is TGTGCCACCAGCGCGAACACCGGGGAGCTGCTTTTT. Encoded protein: CATSANTGELLF.

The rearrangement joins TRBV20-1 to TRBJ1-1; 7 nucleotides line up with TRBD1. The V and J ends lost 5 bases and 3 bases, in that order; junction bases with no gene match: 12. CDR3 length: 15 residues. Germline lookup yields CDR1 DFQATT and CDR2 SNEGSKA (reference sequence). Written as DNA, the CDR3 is TGCAGTGCTCTATGGGGGGGACAGCCCCACACTGAAGCTTTCTTT. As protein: CSALWGGQPHTEAFF.

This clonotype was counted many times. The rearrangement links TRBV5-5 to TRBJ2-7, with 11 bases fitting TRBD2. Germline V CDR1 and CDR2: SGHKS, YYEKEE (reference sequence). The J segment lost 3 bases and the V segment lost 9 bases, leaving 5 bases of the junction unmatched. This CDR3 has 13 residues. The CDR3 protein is CANGTSGNYEQYF. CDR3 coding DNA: TGTGCCAATGGGACTAGCGGAAACTACGAGCAGTACTTC.

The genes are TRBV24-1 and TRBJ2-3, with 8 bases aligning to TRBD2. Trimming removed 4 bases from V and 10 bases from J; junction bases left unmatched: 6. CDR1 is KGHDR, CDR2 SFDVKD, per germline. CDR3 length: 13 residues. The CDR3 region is CATSDKGLVPQYF. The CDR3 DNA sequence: TGTGCCACCAGTGACAAGGGACTAGTCCCGCAGTATTTT.